The entry that follows covers one T cell receptor beta chain sequence. The CDR3 is made up of 13 amino acids. From germline, CDR1 is SGHRS and CDR2 YFSETQ. The V gene lost 5 bases and the J gene lost 0 bases, with 6 bases spanning the gap. The data originate from a study of T cells in Graves' hyperthyroidism and ophthalmopathy. RNA transcripts provided the source from which TCR beta CDR3 regions were amplified. HTBI primers drove first-round RT-PCR of the TCR CDR3. TCRdb re-analysed the multiplex PCR reads in MiXCR, keeping a single row per CDR3 protein. The data hold roughly 500,000 distinct CDR3 sequences, with roughly 45% observed a single time.

This sequence was found in an adult woman with Graves' disease, either hyperthyroidism or ophthalmopathy (not recorded which). The chain employs TRBV5-1 and TRBJ1-3; no definite D call. The sequenced sample was peripheral blood or thyroid tissue (not recorded which). CDR3 in amino acids: CASRQTSGNTIYF. The CDR3 DNA sequence: TGCGCCAGCAGGCAGACCTCTGGAAACACCATATATTTT.